This entry concerns a single T cell receptor beta chain. The germline gives CDR1 WSHSY, CDR2 SAAADI. V shed 4 bases and J shed 7 bases, with 14 bases lying between them. The CDR3 extends over 14 amino acids. These data belong to a study of blood T cell repertoires in COVID-19. Study as a whole: Samples taken during acute and convalescent COVID-19 were collected in the United States, Italy and Spain. The analysed material was cDNA or gDNA that came from T cells, B-cell-depleted T cells, or PBMCs.

Under the authors' procedure: Amplification with reference gene primers provided the estimates of nucleated cell counts. Clones were read by immunoSEQ multiplex PCR, and TCRdb kept only the in-frame ones, dropping some. The D gene and trimming were derived from the DNA, and the V and J assignments and clone size from that table. The data show under 25,000 clones, roughly 84% seen once. This chain uses TRBV10-2 with TRBJ1-5; D perhaps matches TRBD1 (6 bases). The sequence was collected from a human donor in a cohort sampled during active COVID-19. The donor label of this sample is uncertain. The sample taken for sequencing was peripheral blood. The CDR3 DNA follows: TGCGCCAGCAGTGCTGAGGGGGATGGACAGCCCCAGCATTTT. This sequence encodes CASSAEGDGQPQHF.